One and the same sample provided the 4 T cell receptor beta chains below, sequenced in a study of blood T cells in healthy people across ages. Using a J-beta primer mix together with a sample-barcoded 5' primer, a second PCR was run for roughly 7 to 11 cycles. TCRdb ran MiXCR on the 5' RACE reads and lists one entry per CDR3 protein. Of about 640,000 distinct CDR3 sequences listed, 58% are singletons. The sequencing sample was made of blood. The receptors derive from a man between 60 and 75 years old in good health.

The sample holds a few counts of this clonotype. J is TRBJ2-1 and V is TRBV5-1; a possible D gene is TRBD2 (6 bases). Germline V gives CDR1 SGHRS, CDR2 YFSETQ. The V gene lost 2 bases and the J gene lost 4 bases, with 13 bases spanning the gap. This CDR3 is built from 15 residues. The CDR3 protein is CASSLRSGIYNEQFF. DNA for the CDR3: TGCGCCAGCAGCTTACGTAGCGGCATTTACAATGAGCAGTTCTTC.

Concerning this clonotype itself: A read error may account for a junction end that differs from germline. This chain links TRBV9 with TRBJ2-3; D is unresolved. The CDR3 sequence is 14 residues long. Germline-derived CDR1 and CDR2 are SGDLS and YYNGEE. As DNA, the CDR3 is TGTGTCAGCAGCACCCGGCCAGACACAGAAACGCAGTATTTT. Translating gives CVSSTRPDTETQYF.

The V gene is TRBV9, the J gene TRBJ2-3; 8 nucleotides agree with TRBD2. The trim removed 0 bases at V and 6 bases at J, leaving 15 bases unmatched. The CDR3 totals 18 residues. Germline assignment: CDR1 SGDLS and CDR2 YYNGEE. The CDR3 DNA reads TGTGCCAGCAGCGTAGGTCGCCTCGGGACTAGTCAGTGGGATACGCAGTATTTT. It encodes CASSVGRLGTSQWDTQYF.

The V gene is TRBV29-1, the J gene TRBJ2-1; 9 bases fit TRBD2. The CDR3 is made up of 16 amino acids. V lost 4 bases to trimming and J lost 3 bases; unmatched junction nucleotides: 10. CDR1 SQVTM and CDR2 ANQGSEA come from the germline V gene. CDR3 loop: CSVVFWGSGSYNEQFF. As DNA, the CDR3 is TGCAGCGTTGTATTTTGGGGTAGCGGGAGCTACAATGAGCAGTTCTTC.